This entry features one T cell receptor beta chain sequence. This entry comes from a study of control samples from healthy donors and cancer patients. Assay: immunoSEQ multiplex PCR; the TCRdb copy retains only in-frame clones and omits some. In the table there are 95,000 to 150,000 clones, 90% to 95% of which are singletons. V lost 7 bases, J lost 4 bases, and 13 bases lay in between. Germline V gene data show CDR1 as MNHEY and CDR2 as SVGAGI. The CDR3 sequence is 13 residues long. The clonotype was recovered from a woman between 18 and 29 years old in good health. The chain uses TRBV6-5 and TRBJ1-2; tentative D call: TRBD1 (5 bases). Sequenced input: blood. The CDR3 DNA sequence: TGTGCCAGCACCCTCGGAAGGGGCTATGGCTACACCTTC. As protein: CASTLGRGYGYTF.